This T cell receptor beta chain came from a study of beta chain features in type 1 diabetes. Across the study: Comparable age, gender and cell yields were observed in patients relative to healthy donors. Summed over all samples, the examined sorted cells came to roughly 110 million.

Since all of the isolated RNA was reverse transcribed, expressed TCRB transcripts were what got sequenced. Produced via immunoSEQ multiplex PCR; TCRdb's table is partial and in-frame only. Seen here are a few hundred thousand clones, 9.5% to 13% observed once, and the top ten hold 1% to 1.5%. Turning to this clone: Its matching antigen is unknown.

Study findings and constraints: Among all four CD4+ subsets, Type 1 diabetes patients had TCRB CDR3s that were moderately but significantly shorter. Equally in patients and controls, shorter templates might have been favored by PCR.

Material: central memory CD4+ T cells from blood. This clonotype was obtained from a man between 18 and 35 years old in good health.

The CDR3 here is CASSEAGYSNQPQHF. In nucleotides, the CDR3 is TGTGCCAGTAGCGAAGCGGGTTATAGCAATCAGCCCCAGCATTTT. The chain is built from TRBV19 and TRBJ1-5; unclear D gene. V was trimmed by 6 bases and J by 0 bases, leaving 12 bases between them. Germline V lookup: CDR1 LNHDA, CDR2 SQIVND (reference sequence). This CDR3 spans 15 amino acids.